Described below is a single TCR beta chain sequence and its context. The antigen is undetermined. These data belong to a study of T-cell memory formation after mild COVID-19. Study-wide points: A subset of responding clones appeared in pre-infection memory, suggesting cross-reactive memory joined.

The V end lost 7 bases, the J end lost 1 base, and 14 bases lay between the germline ends. Looked up from germline, CDR1 is SQVTM and CDR2 is ANQGSEA. This CDR3 has 14 residues. TCRdb re-derived calls from the 5' RACE reads in MiXCR, one entry per CDR3 protein. The sample includes approximately 400,000 distinct CDR3 sequences, roughly 26% of them seen just once. This chain connects TRBV29-1 to TRBJ2-1, with D perhaps TRBD1 (5 bases). The clonotype originates from an adult woman who had mild COVID-19 (a few samples of this study predate the infection). Cell type and time point are not known. The sequenced material came from PBMCs or a T cell subset sorted from them (not recorded which). CDR3 coding DNA: TGCAGCGCGAACAGACAGTCTTCCTACAATGAGCAGTTCTTC. It codes for CSANRQSSYNEQFF.